These T cell receptor beta chains were read from a single sample in a study of blood T cell repertoires in COVID-19. Using immunoSEQ multiplex PCR, the repertoire was profiled, and TCRdb retains in-frame clones only, with some absent. The sample contains roughly 410,000 clones, approximately 89% of which appear only once. The specimen sequenced was peripheral blood. The origin of the receptors is a middle-aged woman with COVID-19, enrolled during active disease. CDR3s leave out the opening cysteine and the closing phenylalanine or tryptophan. Rows may omit the clone size; those that give it use once, few, many or a size class.

TRBV9	TRBJ1-3	.	ASSGSVSGNTIY
TRBV7-2	TRBJ2-6	.	ASSRGAPSSGANVLT
TRBV30	TRBJ2-4	.	AWRTLNIQY
TRBV28	TRBJ2-7	.	ASSLSPLEQY
TRBV19	TRBJ1-3	.	ASSIRGGGNTIY
TRBV7-2	TRBJ1-5	.	ASGPGSRNQPQH
TRBV6-4	TRBJ1-2	.	ASSEGIRTEQT
TRBV11-2	TRBJ2-7	.	ASSHRLAGYTYEQY
TRBV29-1	TRBJ2-5	.	SATSPGSRSETQY
TRBV30	TRBJ1-2	.	AWRTGGRGYT
TRBV10-2	TRBJ1-1	.	ASSANRNTEAF
TRBV7-9	TRBJ1-6	.	ASSLGGDSPLH
TRBV14	TRBJ2-3	.	ASSLNTGDTQY
TRBV7-2	TRBJ2-7	.	ASSLVGGSYEQY
TRBV7-3	TRBJ1-6	few	ASSFTGDSPLH
TRBV10-3	TRBJ1-1	few	AIKPTENTEAF
TRBV28	TRBJ2-1	.	ASSFFGGAVDEQF
TRBV19	TRBJ1-1	.	ASSRETTTGSTEAF
TRBV10-3	TRBJ2-7	once	AIRAGIARDRQYEQY
TRBV10-3	TRBJ1-2	.	AISESRVNYGYT
TRBV9	TRBJ2-7	.	ASSPRDRGRYEQY
TRBV5-1	TRBJ2-7	.	ASSFSGISYEQY
TRBV27	TRBJ2-7	.	ASSFLGLANSYEQY
TRBV5-1	TRBJ2-1	.	ASSSLGLAGAEQF
TRBV28	TRBJ1-2	.	ASTPSRGTGGRYGYT
TRBV9	TRBJ1-2	.	ASSVGQGYNGYT
TRBV6-2/TRBV6-3	TRBJ1-2	.	ASSSRTGWDYGYT
TRBV7-9	TRBJ1-2	once	ASSLGGDYGYT
TRBV7-9	TRBJ1-1	once	ASRQGGDTEAF
TRBV28	TRBJ1-2	.	ASSRAGGRGLNYGYT
TRBV5-6	TRBJ1-5	.	ASSVREEGNQPQH
TRBV4-3	TRBJ1-4	.	ASSPRRDRDEKLF
TRBV2	TRBJ2-1	.	ASSESVVEAGGRKF
TRBV28	TRBJ1-1	.	ASSFGVRGRGRLGTEAF
TRBV6-5	TRBJ2-7	.	ASSRDRPTYEQY
TRBV28	TRBJ1-5	.	ASSLQGRGNQPQH
TRBV5-1	TRBJ1-1	once	ASSRDRGGTEAF
TRBV7-2	TRBJ1-5	.	ASSYRGQVDQPQH
TRBV7-9	TRBJ1-3	.	ASSFGGSGNTIY
TRBV28	TRBJ1-6	.	ASRGDGGGYNSPLH
TRBV5-8	TRBJ2-3	.	ASSGTGFASTDTQY
TRBV6-5	TRBJ2-7	.	ASSSTSGLSSYEQY
TRBV19	TRBJ2-1	.	ASSIWDSAKSLGNEQF
TRBV27	TRBJ1-1	.	ASSTQVAGKNTEAF
TRBV6-5	TRBJ2-7	.	ASRSPGGYKQY
TRBV9	TRBJ1-2	.	ASSVGNGGRYGYT
TRBV7-2	TRBJ2-1	.	ASSLLARRGGNEQF
TRBV4-2	TRBJ1-6	.	ASSQDPTRSGSPLH
TRBV27	TRBJ1-2	.	ASSLSWVGGYT
TRBV5-6	TRBJ1-5	.	ASSLMAGEGNQPQH
TRBV18	TRBJ2-7	few	ASRDPGGMSEQY
TRBV3-1/TRBV3-2	TRBJ1-5	once	ASSQEGGVGPPPQH
TRBV11-2	TRBJ2-3	.	ASSSGHSVTHTQY
TRBV3-1/TRBV3-2	TRBJ1-2	.	ASSPISQGGFYGYT
TRBV2	TRBJ1-2	.	ASSVGRKEYGYT
TRBV18	TRBJ1-4	.	ASSPLPYRSEVELF
TRBV27	TRBJ1-3	.	ASRKLGIAGNTIY
TRBV7-2	TRBJ2-5	.	ASSNQQQGAGETQY
TRBV6-2/TRBV6-3	TRBJ2-3	.	ASSSSGTDTQY
TRBV4-1	TRBJ1-1	.	ASSQLSRADTEAF